The clone carrying this TCR beta chain has more than one count but fewer than ten. Antigen specificity is unknown. This sample is drawn from a study of T-cell memory formation after mild COVID-19. TCR alpha and TCR beta cDNA libraries carrying sample barcodes and UMIs were produced by 5'RACE using constant-segment primers. TCRdb fed the 5' RACE reads into MiXCR, producing one record per CDR3 protein. The sample shows 200,000 to 250,000 distinct CDR3 sequences, 15% of them seen only once. Study-level results: The study found contracting CD4+ clones mainly in CM and EM and contracting CD8+ clones in EMRA. Memory sampled before infection contained some responding clones, suggesting cross-reactive memory joined.

The receptor was isolated from an adult woman who had mild COVID-19 (a few samples of this study predate the infection). Cell type and time point are not known. Sample: PBMCs or a T cell subset sorted from them (not recorded which).

CDR3 in amino acids: CASSFPLPRTGELFF. The DNA for the CDR3 is TGTGCCAGCAGTTTCCCATTACCTAGGACCGGGGAGCTGTTTTTT. V and J are TRBV6-2 or TRBV6-3 and TRBJ2-2; the D is unclear. The germline gives CDR1 MNHEY, CDR2 SVGEGT. V lost 4 bases to trimming and J lost 5 bases, with 14 bases between them. The CDR3 extends over 15 amino acids.